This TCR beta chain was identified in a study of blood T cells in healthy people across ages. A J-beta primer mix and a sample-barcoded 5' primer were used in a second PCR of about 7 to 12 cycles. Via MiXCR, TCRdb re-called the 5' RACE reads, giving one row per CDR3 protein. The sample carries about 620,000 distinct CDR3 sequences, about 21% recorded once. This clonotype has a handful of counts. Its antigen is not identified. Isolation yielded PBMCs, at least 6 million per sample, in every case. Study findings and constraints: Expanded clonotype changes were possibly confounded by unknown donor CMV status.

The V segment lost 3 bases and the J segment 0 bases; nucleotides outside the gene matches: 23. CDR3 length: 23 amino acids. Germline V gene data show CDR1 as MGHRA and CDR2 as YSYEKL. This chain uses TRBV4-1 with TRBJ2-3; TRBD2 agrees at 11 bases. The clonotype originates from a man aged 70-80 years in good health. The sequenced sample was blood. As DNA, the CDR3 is TGCGCCAGCAGCCACCGAAGACTAGCGGGAAACGTGAAAGAGCTAACTAGCACAGATACGCAGTATTTT. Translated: CASSHRRLAGNVKELTSTDTQYF.